Listed here are 23 T cell receptor beta chains from one sample, sequenced in a study of molecular identifiers for immune sequencing clone quantification. From the PCR reads, TCRdb called clonotypes with MiXCR, one entry per CDR3 protein. The repertoire holds about 640,000 distinct CDR3 sequences, about 20% seen once, with 0.85% in the top ten. What was sequenced was naive CD8+ T cells from blood, with Jurkat cell RNA spiked in. The subset here: FACS-sorted CD8+CD4-CCR7+CD45RA+ naive T cells. These TCRs come from a human donor in good health. Some libraries in this study had Jurkat cell RNA spiked in.

Only one count was recorded for this clonotype. Being one base from a much bigger clone, this may be a read error. This chain links TRBV14 with TRBJ1-1; possibly TRBD1 for D (6 bases). The length of the CDR3 is 16 residues. Per germline, CDR1 SGHDN and CDR2 FVKESK. Here the CDR3 DNA reads TGTGTCAGCAGCCAAGTACAGGGTTTGGGGAACACTGAAGCTTTCTTT. It codes for CVSSQVQGLGNTEAFF.

This clonotype was observed at least ten times. The J gene is TRBJ1-1, the V gene TRBV7-8, with D unclear. Trimming cost V 1 base and J 1 base, with 16 bases left between them. The CDR3 length is 17 residues. The germline V gene has CDR1 SGHVS and CDR2 FQNEAQ. Here the CDR3 DNA reads TGTGCCAGCAGCTTAGATTCTGGGGTAGGGAAGAACACTGAAGCTTTCTTT. Protein sequence: CASSLDSGVGKNTEAFF.

This clonotype was picked up many times. The rearrangement joins TRBV11-2 to TRBJ2-1; TRBD1 aligns across 9 bases. The CDR3 is made up of 15 amino acids. Germline V CDR1 and CDR2: SGHAT, FQNNGV. V shed 5 bases, J shed 8 bases, and the junction held 10 bases outside the gene matches. CDR3 nucleotide sequence: TGTGCCAGCAGCCCCCCGGGACAGGGTCTCGATGAGCAGTTCTTC. Its translation is CASSPPGQGLDEQFF. The entire variable domain, with the rest obtained from reference TRBV11-2 and TRBJ2-1, is as follows: EAGVAQSPRYKIIEKRQSVAFWCNPISGHATLYWYQQILGQGPKLLIQFQNNGVVDDSQLPKDRFSAERLKGVDSTLKIQPAKLEDSAVYLCASSPPGQGLDEQFFGPGTRLTVL.

There are many counts of this clonotype. The rearrangement links TRBV30 to TRBJ2-1; weak D call: TRBD2 (5 bases). This CDR3 has 14 amino acids. V lost 1 base to trimming and J lost 4 bases, with 11 bases between them. Germline V gives CDR1 GTSNPN, CDR2 SVGIG (reference sequence). CDR3 sequence: CAWSGVGGYNEQFF. CDR3 coding DNA: TGTGCCTGGAGTGGTGTTGGAGGTTACAATGAGCAGTTCTTC.

With regard to this clonotype: A read error may be the cause here, since a much bigger clone is one base away. This chain uses TRBV19 with TRBJ2-7, with D hard to call. Germline values: CDR1 LNHDA, CDR2 SQIVND (reference sequence). The CDR3 has 14 amino acids. The V end was cut by 5 bases, the J end by 4 bases, with 15 bases between. The CDR3 sequence is CASSFTGLIYEQYF. The CDR3 bases are TGTGCCAGTAGTTTTACCGGTCTTATATACGAGCAGTACTTC.

This clonotype was counted a few times. This sequence joins TRBV28 and TRBJ2-3; 7 nucleotides match TRBD2. CDR3 length: 15 amino acids. Germline lookup yields CDR1 MDHEN and CDR2 SYDVKM. Trimming cost V 5 bases and J 5 bases; bases outside gene matches: 10. CDR3 residues: CASSTWTRGIDTQYF. The CDR3 DNA reads TGTGCCAGCAGTACTTGGACTAGGGGTATAGATACGCAGTATTTT. The full variable domain, with the rest looked up from reference TRBV28 and TRBJ2-3, is DVKVTQSSRYLVKRTGEKVFLECVQDMDHENMFWYRQDPGLGLRLIYFSYDVKMKEKGDIPEGYSVSREKKERFSLILESASTNQTSMYLCASSTWTRGIDTQYFGPGTRLTVL.

This clonotype was picked up many times. This chain uses TRBV2 with TRBJ2-4, with no clear D. V was clipped by 3 bases and J by 0 bases, with 9 bases between them. Germline loops: CDR1 SNHLY, CDR2 FYNNEI. There are 15 residues in the CDR3. The DNA for the CDR3 is TGTGCCAGCAGTGACCCCGGTTTAGCCAAAAACATTCAGTACTTC. Protein sequence: CASSDPGLAKNIQYF. Full variable domain (rest looked up from reference TRBV2 and TRBJ2-4): EPEVTQTPSHQVTQMGQEVILRCVPISNHLYFYWYRQILGQKVEFLVSFYNNEISEKSEIFDDQFSVERPDGSNFTLKIRSTKLEDSAMYFCASSDPGLAKNIQYFGAGTRLSVL.

This clonotype has a count of ten or more. V gene TRBV4-3 combines with J gene TRBJ1-4, with 7 bases matching TRBD1. V lost 6 bases and J lost 6; bases outside the gene matches: 19. Germline CDR1 LGHNA, CDR2 YSLEER. The CDR3 runs 18 residues. The CDR3 region has the DNA TGCGCCAGCAGACTGGGACGAGACGACAGGGCAGACGATGAAAAACTGTTTTTT. It codes for CASRLGRDDRADDEKLFF.

The genes are TRBV29-1 and TRBJ2-7; TRBD1 might be the D (6 bases). The V gene lost 5 bases and the J gene lost 2 bases, with 7 bases spanning the gap. CDR3 length: 11 amino acids. CDR1 and CDR2 from the germline V gene are SQVTM and ANQGSEA. The CDR3 loop reads CSVRQAYEQYF. CDR3 nucleotide sequence: TGCAGCGTTCGACAGGCCTACGAGCAGTACTTC.

A note on this clonotype: It may be a read error: a sequence one base away is much more abundant. This rearrangement joins TRBV7-9 to TRBJ1-4, with TRBD1 as a possible D gene (5 bases). This CDR3 is 14 amino acids long. CDR1 and CDR2 from the germline V gene are SEHNR and FQNEAQ (reference sequence). CDR3 sequence reads: CASSLPRQNEELFF. In DNA, the CDR3 is TGTGCCAGCAGCTTACCGAGACAGAATGAAGAACTGTTTTTT. Combining the CDR3 with reference TRBV7-9 and TRBJ1-4 gives the whole variable domain DTGVSQNPRHKITKRGQNVTFRCDPISEHNRLYWYRQTLGQGPEFLTYFQNEAQLEKSRLLSDRFSAERPKGSFSTLEIQRTEQGDSAMYLCASSLPRQNEELFFGSGTQLSVL.

This clonotype was detected many times. CDR3 nucleotides: TGCGCCAGCAGCCAAGATACCGGCGGGGAGACCCAGTACTTC. Amino acid sequence: CASSQDTGGETQYF. The chain couples TRBV4-3 to TRBJ2-5; TRBD2 might be the D (5 bases). CDR1 and CDR2 (germline): LGHNA, YSLEER. With 0 bases removed from V and 5 bases from J, the gap between germline ends came to 10 bases. The CDR3 is made up of 14 amino acids.

This clonotype was picked up many times. The chain couples TRBV18 to TRBJ2-3; a possible D gene is TRBD2 (5 bases). The V gene's germline CDR1 is KGHSH and CDR2 LQKENI. V shed 3 bases and J shed 6 bases, with 10 bases lying between them. The CDR3 sequence is 13 residues long. CDR3 residues: CASSPVTGDTQYF. As DNA, the CDR3 is TGTGCCAGCTCACCGGTTACGGGGGATACGCAGTATTTT.

This clonotype appeared many times. The CDR3 sequence is CAWSDTQTGANVLTF. CDR3 in DNA: TGTGCCTGGAGTGATACGCAAACTGGGGCCAACGTCCTGACTTTC. This chain joins TRBV30 and TRBJ2-6; the D is unclear. The ends were cut back, 1 base at V and 2 bases at J, with 9 bases in the middle. Germline V gene lookup returns CDR1 GTSNPN and CDR2 SVGIG (reference sequence). This CDR3 has 15 amino acids.

This clonotype has ten or more counts. The chain combines TRBV14 with TRBJ2-5, with D hard to call. Germline-derived CDR1 and CDR2 are SGHDN and FVKESK. This CDR3 comprises 13 residues. With 4 bases removed from V and 1 base from J, the gap between germline ends came to 7 bases. Written as DNA, the CDR3 is TGTGCCAGCAGCCCATTCAGCCAAGAGACCCAGTACTTC. It codes for CASSPFSQETQYF.

A word on this clonotype: This may stem from a read error, because a much larger clone lies one nucleotide away. The chain is built from TRBV11-2 and TRBJ1-6; unclear D gene. V dropped 0 bases and J dropped 11 bases, with 14 bases sitting between them. This CDR3 has 15 residues. The germline gives CDR1 SGHAT, CDR2 FQNNGV. DNA for the CDR3: TGTGCCAGCAGCTTAGAGAGCCCTCTACGACCACCCCTCCACTTT. Translation gives CASSLESPLRPPLHF.

On this clonotype: A much larger clone differs by one base, so this may be a read error. This chain links TRBV6-6 with TRBJ2-7; a weak D match, TRBD1 (5 bases). The germline V gene has CDR1 MNHNY and CDR2 SVGAGI (reference sequence). The CDR3 consists of 14 residues. The CDR3 coding sequence is TGTGCCAGCTGTTACCGGCAGGGCACCTACGAGCAGTACTTC. Translated: CASCYRQGTYEQYF.

This chain connects TRBV30 to TRBJ2-7; 7 bases match TRBD1. The CDR3 is 13 amino acids. J was trimmed by 4 bases and V by 5 bases; bases with no gene match: 8. The germline V gene has CDR1 GTSNPN and CDR2 SVGIG (reference sequence). The CDR3 protein is CAWGQDAMYEQYF. CDR3 DNA: TGTGCCTGGGGACAGGACGCAATGTACGAGCAGTACTTC.

A remark on this clonotype: A read error may be the cause here, since a much bigger clone is one base away. V usage is TRBV10-3 and J usage is TRBJ1-1; maybe TRBD1 (5 bases). The CDR3 sequence is 15 residues long. Trimming stripped 1 base from V and 5 bases from J, with 14 bases between. Germline V gene data show CDR1 as ENHRY and CDR2 as SYGVKD. CDR3 residues: CAISELIGGVTEAFF. The CDR3 bases are TGTGCCATCAGTGAGTTGATCGGGGGGGTTACTGAAGCTTTCTTT.

Comments on this clonotype: A much larger clone lies one base from this, so it may be a read error. This chain links TRBV19 with TRBJ2-7; 9 positions match TRBD1. Germline loops: CDR1 LNHDA, CDR2 SQIVND (reference sequence). This CDR3 comprises 14 residues. DNA of the CDR3: TGTGCCGGTAGTACCGCCGGGACAGGGAACGAGCAGTACTTC. It is translated as CAGSTAGTGNEQYF.

This clonotype was recorded a few times. The chain employs TRBV6-5 and TRBJ2-2; no definite D call. Germline CDR1 reads MNHEY; CDR2 reads SVGAGI. Trimming took off 2 bases at V and 2 bases at J, with 3 bases between the two ends. This CDR3 is 13 amino acids long. The CDR3: CASSYHNTGELFF. CDR3 nucleotides: TGTGCCAGCAGTTACCACAACACCGGGGAGCTGTTTTTT.

V and J are TRBV25-1 and TRBJ1-3; 7 nucleotides match TRBD1. V shed 2 bases and J 0 bases; nucleotides not matched to a gene: 4. Germline V gene data show CDR1 as MGHDK and CDR2 as SYGVNS. The CDR3 is 16 amino acids. The CDR3, as DNA: TGTGCCAGCAGTGAAAGGACAGGATTCTCTGGAAACACCATATATTTT. Translation gives CASSERTGFSGNTIYF.

Only one count was recorded for this clonotype. An end of the junction differs from the germline gene, which may be a read error. The chain carries TRBV19 and TRBJ2-2; D uncertain. Germline assignment: CDR1 LNHDA and CDR2 SQIVND (reference sequence). This CDR3 is built from 17 residues. The CDR3 protein is CAGSPDMASTNTGELFF. In DNA, the CDR3 is TGTGCCGGTAGTCCGGATATGGCATCGACGAACACCGGGGAGCTGTTTTTT.

This clonotype was picked up one time. At one boundary the junction diverges from the germline segment, which might be a read error. This rearrangement joins TRBV5-6 to TRBJ2-7; TRBD1 is a possible D gene (6 bases). CDR3 length: 13 residues. In germline, CDR1 is SGHDT, CDR2 YYEEEE. The CDR3 loop is CDSSLDRVYEQYF. The CDR3 DNA is TGTGACAGCAGCTTGGACAGAGTATACGAGCAGTACTTC.